The subject of this entry is one T cell receptor beta chain. Its specificity is not known. Sequencing targeted TCR beta in blood CD8+ and CD4+ T cells. These data originate in a study of CD8 T cells in Susac syndrome. Random hexamers were used to reverse transcribe an amount of about 0.45 to 1 ug RNA. By means of immunoSEQ multiplex PCR, TCR beta CDR3 spanning 54 Vbeta and 13 Jbeta underwent amplification. TCRdb re-called the immunoSEQ multiplex PCR reads with MiXCR, one entry per CDR3 protein. The table has just over 300,000 distinct CDR3 sequences, 92% seen once. This CDR3 region has 16 residues. V shed 2 bases and J 2 bases; nucleotides not matched to a gene: 3. Germline loops: CDR1 KGHDR, CDR2 SFDVKD. Study-level points and caveats: The study's TCR sequencing and HLA analysis covered a relatively small number of individuals, and the study acknowledged this.

The chain combines TRBV24-1 with TRBJ2-1; the match to TRBD2 covers 9 bases. The TCR originated in a human donor with multiple sclerosis. Sequenced material: CD4+ T cells from PBMCs. CDR3 in amino acids: CATSDSGGGAYNEQFF. Written as DNA, the CDR3 is TGTGCCACCAGTGATTCGGGCGGGGGGGCCTACAATGAGCAGTTCTTC.